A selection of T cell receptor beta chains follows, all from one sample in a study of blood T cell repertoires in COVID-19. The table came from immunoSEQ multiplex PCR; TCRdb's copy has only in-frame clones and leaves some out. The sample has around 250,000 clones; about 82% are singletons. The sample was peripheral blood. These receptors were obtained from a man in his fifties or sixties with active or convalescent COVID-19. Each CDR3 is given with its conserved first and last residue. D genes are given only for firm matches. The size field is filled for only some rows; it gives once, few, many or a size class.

cdr3_aa: CASRGGANYGYTF; cdr3_nt: TGTGCCAGCAGGGGGGGAGCTAACTATGGCTACACCTTC; d_call: NA; v_call: TRBV2; clone_size: NA; cdr3_length: 13; j_call: TRBJ1-2
cdr3_aa: CASSLGLAGGETQYF; cdr3_nt: TGTGCCAGCAGTTTAGGCCTAGCGGGAGGAGAGACCCAGTACTTC; d_call: TRBD2; v_call: TRBV28; clone_size: NA; cdr3_length: 15; j_call: TRBJ2-5
cdr3_aa: CASSLQTATNEQFF; cdr3_nt: TGTGCCAGCAGCCTTCAGACAGCTACTAATGAGCAGTTCTTC; d_call: NA; v_call: TRBV7-3; clone_size: NA; cdr3_length: 14; j_call: TRBJ2-1
cdr3_aa: CASSSIRRGNSPLHF; cdr3_nt: TGTGCCAGCAGCTCAATTCGTCGAGGCAATTCACCCCTCCACTTT; d_call: NA; v_call: TRBV5-6; clone_size: NA; cdr3_length: 15; j_call: TRBJ1-6
cdr3_aa: CASSEEQGAEAFF; cdr3_nt: TGTGCCAGCAGTGAAGAACAGGGCGCTGAAGCTTTCTTT; d_call: NA; v_call: TRBV2; clone_size: once; cdr3_length: 13; j_call: TRBJ1-1
cdr3_aa: CASSWWRESHNEQFF; cdr3_nt: TGTGCCAGCAGTTGGTGGCGGGAGTCCCACAATGAGCAGTTCTTC; d_call: TRBD2; v_call: TRBV27; clone_size: once; cdr3_length: 15; j_call: TRBJ2-1
cdr3_aa: CASSYPATGRSEAFF; cdr3_nt: TGTGCCAGCAGTTACCCCGCGACGGGTAGGAGTGAAGCTTTCTTT; d_call: NA; v_call: TRBV6-2/TRBV6-3; clone_size: NA; cdr3_length: 15; j_call: TRBJ1-1
cdr3_aa: CSVAGTSGSSTDTQYF; cdr3_nt: TGCAGCGTTGCCGGGACTAGCGGGTCGAGCACAGATACGCAGTATTTT; d_call: TRBD2; v_call: TRBV29-1; clone_size: NA; cdr3_length: 16; j_call: TRBJ2-3
cdr3_aa: CASSQGELVIWNEQFF; cdr3_nt: TGTGCCAGCAGCCAAGGAGAACTAGTAATCTGGAATGAGCAGTTCTTC; d_call: NA; v_call: TRBV3-1/TRBV3-2; clone_size: NA; cdr3_length: 16; j_call: TRBJ2-1
cdr3_aa: CSVGLAGGYTF; cdr3_nt: TGCAGCGTTGGTCTAGCTGGCGGCTACACCTTC; d_call: NA; v_call: TRBV29-1; clone_size: NA; cdr3_length: 11; j_call: TRBJ1-2
cdr3_aa: CASSIGGVIGGYTF; cdr3_nt: TGTGCCAGTAGTATAGGGGGGGTAATCGGTGGCTACACCTTC; d_call: NA; v_call: TRBV19; clone_size: NA; cdr3_length: 14; j_call: TRBJ1-2